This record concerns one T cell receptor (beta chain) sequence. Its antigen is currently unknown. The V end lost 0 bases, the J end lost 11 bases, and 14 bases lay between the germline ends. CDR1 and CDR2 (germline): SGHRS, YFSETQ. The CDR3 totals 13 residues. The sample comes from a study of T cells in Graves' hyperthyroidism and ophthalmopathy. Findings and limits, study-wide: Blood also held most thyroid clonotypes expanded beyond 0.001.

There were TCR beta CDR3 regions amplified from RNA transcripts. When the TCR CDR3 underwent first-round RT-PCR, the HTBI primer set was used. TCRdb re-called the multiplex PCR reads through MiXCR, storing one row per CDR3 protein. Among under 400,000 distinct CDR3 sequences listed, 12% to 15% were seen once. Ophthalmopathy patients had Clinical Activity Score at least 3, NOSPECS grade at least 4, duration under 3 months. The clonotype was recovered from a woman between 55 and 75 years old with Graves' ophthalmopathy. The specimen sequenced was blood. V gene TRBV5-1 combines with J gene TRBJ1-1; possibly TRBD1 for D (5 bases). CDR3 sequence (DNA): TGCGCCAGCAGCTTGGCCTGGGGGAGTGAGGCTTTCTTT. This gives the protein CASSLAWGSEAFF.